This T cell receptor (beta chain) was sequenced in a study of tumor and adjacent non-tumor tissue in lung cancer. No cell sorting was done before RNA was extracted from the tissue. A modified ARM-PCR protocol with three rounds of nested PCR amplified TCRbeta. MiXCR, applied by TCRdb to the multiplex PCR reads, yields one record per CDR3 protein. Of roughly 76,000 distinct CDR3 sequences in the sample, around 70% were seen once. The CDR3 is 14 amino acids. Deletions cut 7 bases from V and 14 bases from J, with 25 bases between. Germline-derived CDR1 and CDR2 are MNHEY and SVGAGI. The material sequenced was lung tumor tissue. The J gene is TRBJ2-3, the V gene TRBV6-5; D is unresolved. This clonotype was obtained from a woman aged 70-85 years with non-small cell lung cancer. CDR3: CASKKGLSTDTRYF. The CDR3 nucleotides are TGTGCCAGCAAAAAAGGGCTGAGCACAGATACACGGTATTTT.